These 20 T cell receptor beta chains were all obtained from the same sample, sequenced in a study of yellow fever vaccine responses in identical twins. A single record per CDR3 protein comes from TCRdb applying MiXCR to the RT-PCR reads. The data hold roughly 23,000 distinct CDR3 sequences, with under 80% observed a single time. The material was T cells from blood (PBMCs), unsorted or a sorted subset (not recorded which), obtained before or after yellow fever vaccination (not recorded which). The receptor set was obtained from a woman younger than 35 who received the yellow fever vaccine.

The V gene is TRBV28, the J gene TRBJ1-2; D is undetermined. The length of the CDR3 is 16 residues. V was trimmed by 5 bases and J by 0 bases, leaving 16 bases between them. CDR1 and CDR2 (germline): MDHEN, SYDVKM. The CDR3 reads CASSHPIGSSNYGYTF. For the CDR3, the DNA is TGTGCCAGCAGTCACCCCATAGGCAGTTCTAACTATGGCTACACCTTC.

This sequence joins TRBV12-3 or TRBV12-4 and TRBJ2-3, with 7 nucleotides matching TRBD2. The CDR3 covers 15 residues. The junction had 10 bases not matched to a gene; V was cut back by 6 bases and J by 4 bases. The CDR3 protein is CASSPTSVRADTQYF. The CDR3 DNA reads as TGTGCCAGCAGCCCCACTAGCGTTAGGGCAGATACGCAGTATTTT.

In this sample, this clonotype turned up a few times. The V and J genes are TRBV2 and TRBJ2-7; 12 bases agree with TRBD2. From germline, CDR1 is SNHLY and CDR2 FYNNEI. The CDR3 is 16 residues long. After removal of 3 bases from V and 2 bases from J, the junction contained 5 bases not matched to a gene. The CDR3 loop reads CASSEASGRGPYEQYF. DNA for the CDR3: TGTGCCAGCAGTGAGGCTAGCGGGAGGGGGCCCTACGAGCAGTACTTC.

The V call is TRBV7-6, the J call TRBJ2-5; 7 bases are a match to TRBD1. The V gene's germline CDR1 is SGHVS and CDR2 FNYEAQ. V dropped 5 bases and J dropped 5; count of bases not matched to a gene: 11. This CDR3 region has 15 residues. CDR3 nucleotides: TGTGCCAGCAGCCAGCCCCCTGGGACAGTTGAGACCCAGTACTTC. Translation gives CASSQPPGTVETQYF.

The chain employs TRBV29-1 and TRBJ2-6, with D unclear. In germline, CDR1 is SQVTM, CDR2 ANQGSEA. V lost 5 bases to trimming and J lost 0 bases, with 11 bases between them. This CDR3 region has 15 residues. The CDR3 sequence is CSVILTNSGANVLTF. In DNA form, the CDR3 reads TGCAGCGTTATCCTGACCAACTCTGGGGCCAACGTCCTGACTTTC.

The chain recombines TRBV29-1 with TRBJ2-7, with a weak D call TRBD1 (5 bases). The CDR3 has 11 amino acids. Between the trimmed V and J ends, which lost 7 bases and 5 bases, there was a span of 12 bases. Germline lookup yields CDR1 SQVTM and CDR2 ANQGSEA. The CDR3 is CSAGRAHEQYF. As DNA, the CDR3 is TGCAGCGCAGGCAGGGCACACGAGCAGTACTTC.

The gene calls are TRBV29-1 and TRBJ1-2; D remains ambiguous. Trimming removed 0 bases at V and 6 bases at J, with 8 bases between. This CDR3 spans 12 amino acids. Germline V gene data show CDR1 as SQVTM and CDR2 as ANQGSEA. CDR3 sequence reads: CSVEDRSDGYTF. The CDR3 DNA follows: TGCAGCGTTGAAGATCGTAGTGATGGCTACACCTTC.

The V call is TRBV12-3 or TRBV12-4, the J call TRBJ1-6; TRBD1 might be the D (6 bases). This CDR3 contains 13 residues. The V and J ends lost 6 bases and 14 bases respectively, with 17 bases between them. The CDR3 is CASRPERGGTLHF. CDR3 coding DNA: TGTGCCAGCAGACCCGAACGAGGGGGGACCCTCCACTTT.

The CDR3 region has the DNA TGTGCCAGCACACGCACCGGGGAGCTGTTTTTT. Protein product: CASTRTGELFF. The J gene is TRBJ2-2, the V gene TRBV12-3 or TRBV12-4; no firm D call. The CDR3 totals 11 residues. Trimming took off 7 bases at V and 4 bases at J, with 4 bases between the two ends.

This clonotype showed up just once. The genes are TRBV29-1 and TRBJ2-1; 9 nucleotides agree with TRBD1. The germline gives CDR1 SQVTM, CDR2 ANQGSEA. The CDR3 is 14 amino acids. V lost 3 bases to trimming and J lost 7 bases; unmatched junction nucleotides: 7. The CDR3 region has the DNA TGCAGCGTTGAGGAGGCGACAGGGGGTAATGAGCAGTTCTTC. Its protein is CSVEEATGGNEQFF.

This chain connects TRBV7-2 to TRBJ1-1; D perhaps matches TRBD1 (6 bases). CDR1 and CDR2 from the germline V gene are SGHTA and FQGNSA. This CDR3 comprises 13 residues. With 7 bases removed from V and 4 bases from J, the gap between germline ends came to 13 bases. CDR3 in DNA: TGTGCCAGCACCCTCAGGGGCCCCACTGAAGCTTTCTTT. This sequence encodes CASTLRGPTEAFF.

The rearrangement links TRBV5-6 to TRBJ1-2, with D maybe TRBD1 (5 bases). Germline-derived CDR1 and CDR2 are SGHDT and YYEEEE. Trimming took off 0 bases at V and 7 bases at J, with 13 bases between the two ends. The CDR3 is 14 residues long. The chain's CDR3 is CASSLEGLIFGYTF. CDR3 sequence (DNA): TGTGCCAGCAGCTTGGAGGGGCTAATATTTGGCTACACCTTC. Combining the CDR3 with reference TRBV5-6 and TRBJ1-2 gives the whole variable domain DAGVTQSPTHLIKTRGQQVTLRCSPKSGHDTVSWYQQALGQGPQFIFQYYEEEERQRGNFPDRFSGHQFPNYSSELNVNALLLGDSALYLCASSLEGLIFGYTFGSGTRLTVV.

This clonotype was found once. This chain uses TRBV28 with TRBJ2-7, with 8 bases fitting TRBD1. The CDR3 consists of 16 residues. Germline CDR1 reads MDHEN; CDR2 reads SYDVKM. Trimming cost V 6 bases and J 0 bases; bases outside gene matches: 10. CDR3 bases: TGTGCCAGCAGCCAGAGACAGGGGCGAAGCTCCTACGAGCAGTACGTC. Its protein product is CASSQRQGRSSYEQYV.

In its sample, this clonotype was seen once. This sequence joins TRBV9 and TRBJ2-7, with D uncertain. With 0 bases removed from V and 1 base from J, the gap between germline ends came to 8 bases. Germline loops: CDR1 SGDLS, CDR2 YYNGEE. The CDR3 runs 14 residues. DNA of the CDR3: TGTGCCAGCAGCGTAGACCCTAATTCCTACGAGCAGTACTTC. It encodes CASSVDPNSYEQYF.

This clonotype was counted between two and nine times. The chain joins TRBV11-1 to TRBJ2-1; possibly TRBD1 for D (6 bases). Germline V gene sequence: CDR1 SGHAT, CDR2 FQDESV (reference sequence). There are 14 residues in the CDR3. Trimming removed 2 bases at V and 6 bases at J, with 11 bases between. CDR3 residues: CASSLRDNINEQFF. The CDR3 bases are TGTGCCAGCAGCTTAAGGGACAACATCAATGAGCAGTTCTTC.

V gene TRBV13 combines with J gene TRBJ1-5, with D possibly being TRBD1 (6 bases). This CDR3 is built from 13 residues. V dropped 5 bases and J dropped 7 bases, with 12 bases sitting between them. CDR1 is PRHDT, CDR2 FYEKMQ, per germline (reference sequence). CDR3 in DNA: TGTGCCAGCAGCGGCCTCGGGGGCCAGCCCCAGCATTTT. Translated, it gives CASSGLGGQPQHF.

The chain combines TRBV19 with TRBJ1-1; TRBD1 is a possible D gene (6 bases). Germline lookup yields CDR1 LNHDA and CDR2 SQIVND (reference sequence). The V end was cut by 5 bases, the J end by 5 bases, with 21 bases between. The CDR3 has 16 amino acids. CDR3 nucleotide sequence: TGTGCCAGTAGTCCAAGACAGGATACCTCAGGGACTGAAGCTTTCTTT. Translated: CASSPRQDTSGTEAFF.

This clonotype occurred once. The V and J genes are TRBV20-1 and TRBJ1-2; possible D gene TRBD1, 5 bases. Trimming took off 3 bases at V and 8 bases at J, with 16 bases between the two ends. The V gene's germline CDR1 is DFQATT and CDR2 SNEGSKA (reference sequence). There are 13 residues in the CDR3. The CDR3 sequence: CSARVPTGYGYTF. The CDR3 nucleotides are TGCAGTGCTAGGGTTCCTACAGGCTACGGCTACACCTTC.

The chain has TRBV7-6 and TRBJ2-1, with TRBD2 matching 9 bases. Germline values: CDR1 SGHVS, CDR2 FNYEAQ. V lost 5 bases to trimming and J lost 4 bases; unmatched junction nucleotides: 9. This CDR3 region has 16 residues. The CDR3 region is CASSEGRGGPYNEQFF. CDR3 coding DNA: TGTGCCAGCAGCGAGGGGCGGGGGGGTCCTTACAATGAGCAGTTCTTC.

The genes are TRBV18 and TRBJ1-2; TRBD1 agrees at 9 bases. Unmatched junction bases numbered 5, after V lost 1 base and J lost 8 bases. The germline gives CDR1 KGHSH, CDR2 LQKENI. There are 14 residues in the CDR3. CDR3 DNA: TGTGCCAGCTCACCACAAGGACAGGGGATGGGCTACACCTTC. Protein sequence: CASSPQGQGMGYTF.